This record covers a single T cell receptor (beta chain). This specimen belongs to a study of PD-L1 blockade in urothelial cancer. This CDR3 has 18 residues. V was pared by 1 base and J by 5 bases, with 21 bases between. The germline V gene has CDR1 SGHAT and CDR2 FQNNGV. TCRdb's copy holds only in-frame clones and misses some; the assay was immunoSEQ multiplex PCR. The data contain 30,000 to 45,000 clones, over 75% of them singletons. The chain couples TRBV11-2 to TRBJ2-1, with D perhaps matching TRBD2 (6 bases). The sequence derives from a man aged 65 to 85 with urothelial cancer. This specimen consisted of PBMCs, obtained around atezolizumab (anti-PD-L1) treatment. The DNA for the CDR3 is TGTGCCAGCAGCTTAGTCGTGGATAGCGGATACCTACACAATGAGCAGTTCTTC. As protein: CASSLVVDSGYLHNEQFF.